The 24 T cell receptor beta chains below all came from one sample that was sequenced in a study of patients and donors after allogeneic stem cell transplantation. TCRdb ran MiXCR on the RT-PCR reads and lists one entry per CDR3 protein. The sample includes 800,000 to 1,000,000 distinct CDR3 sequences, approximately 18% seen only once; the top ten take approximately 5.9%. Sequenced input: blood, either unsorted or a sorted T cell fraction (not recorded which). The receptors here all came from a human donor who was either an allogeneic HSCT recipient or a stem cell or donor lymphocyte infusion donor (not recorded which). It is not recorded whose cells these are; they may come from a transplant donor.

This clonotype appeared a few times. The chain employs TRBV12-3 or TRBV12-4 and TRBJ1-3; D is possibly TRBD1 (5 bases). The CDR3 consists of 15 residues. The V end was cut by 4 bases, the J end by 1 base, with 11 bases between. The CDR3, as DNA: TGTGCCAGCAGTTCCCACGGGGGGTCTGGAAACACCATATATTTT. As protein: CASSSHGGSGNTIYF.

The V gene is TRBV29-1, the J gene TRBJ1-2; D possibly corresponds to TRBD1 (5 bases). Trimming took off 4 bases at V and 2 bases at J, with 14 bases between the two ends. CDR1 SQVTM and CDR2 ANQGSEA come from the germline V gene. The CDR3 is made up of 14 amino acids. CDR3 DNA sequence: TGCAGCGTTGGTCGGGGGAGTGGAAACTATGGCTACACCTTC. This gives the protein CSVGRGSGNYGYTF.

This chain links TRBV27 with TRBJ2-3, with D possibly being TRBD1 (6 bases). V was trimmed by 0 bases and J by 0 bases, leaving 10 bases between them. Germline CDR1 and CDR2: MNHEY and SMNVEV (reference sequence). The CDR3 length is 16 residues. CDR3 nucleotide sequence: TGTGCCAGCAGTTTATCTCGGGACACCAGCACAGATACGCAGTATTTT. Translated: CASSLSRDTSTDTQYF.

The chain combines TRBV4-1 with TRBJ2-7; no firm D call. Trimming removed 3 bases at V and 5 bases at J, with 20 bases between. Germline loops: CDR1 MGHRA, CDR2 YSYEKL. There are 16 residues in the CDR3. CDR3 residues: CASSHLSWVVRDEQYF. CDR3 DNA sequence: TGCGCCAGCAGCCACCTTTCCTGGGTGGTTCGCGACGAGCAGTACTTC.

In its sample, this clonotype was seen a few times. V and J are TRBV15 and TRBJ1-1, with no clear D. Per the germline V gene, CDR1 is LNHNV and CDR2 is YYDKDF (reference sequence). This CDR3 is built from 16 residues. The V and J ends lost 0 bases and 0 bases respectively, with 11 bases between them. The CDR3 reads CATSRDLASLNTEAFF. In nucleotides, the CDR3 is TGTGCCACCAGCAGAGATTTAGCCTCACTGAACACTGAAGCTTTCTTT.

The chain links TRBV4-1 to TRBJ2-7, with 8 bases aligning to TRBD1. Germline V CDR1 and CDR2: MGHRA, YSYEKL. The CDR3 contains 16 residues. The junction had 13 bases not matched to a gene; V was cut back by 3 bases and J by 6 bases. The CDR3 is CASSHPSDRATSEQYF. The DNA for the CDR3 is TGCGCCAGCAGCCACCCATCGGACAGGGCTACTTCCGAGCAGTACTTC.

The V gene is TRBV25-1, the J gene TRBJ2-1, with D perhaps matching TRBD2 (5 bases). V lost 6 bases, J lost 3 bases, and 12 bases lay in between. CDR3 length: 14 residues. In germline, CDR1 is MGHDK, CDR2 SYGVNS. The CDR3 coding sequence is TGTGCCAGCAGGGAGGAGCGGTACTACAATGAGCAGTTCTTC. It is translated as CASREERYYNEQFF. The full variable domain, rest sourced from reference TRBV25-1 and TRBJ2-1, is EADIYQTPRYLVIGTGKKITLECSQTMGHDKMYWYQQDPGMELHLIHYSYGVNSTEKGDLSSESTVSRIRTEHFPLTLESARPSHTSQYLCASREERYYNEQFFGPGTRLTVL.

V usage is TRBV7-2 and J usage is TRBJ2-3; D gene uncertain. Trimming shortened V by 8 bases and J by 3 bases, and 21 bases separated the two germline ends. This CDR3 spans 16 amino acids. CDR1 is SGHTA and CDR2 is FQGNSA in the germline V gene. The CDR3 DNA follows: TGTGCCAGCTTAGTCACCCGGCGGTCTGTTACAGATACGCAGTATTTT. Protein product: CASLVTRRSVTDTQYF. The complete variable domain, with remaining parts taken from reference TRBV7-2 and TRBJ2-3, reads GAGVSQSPSNKVTEKGKDVELRCDPISGHTALYWYRQSLGQGLEFLIYFQGNSAPDKSGLPSDRFSAERTGGSVSTLTIQRTQQEDSAVYLCASLVTRRSVTDTQYFGPGTRLTVL.

This clonotype was counted between two and nine times. The V gene is TRBV24-1, the J gene TRBJ2-7; D is uncertain. Per the germline V gene, CDR1 is KGHDR and CDR2 is SFDVKD. The CDR3 spans 14 residues. V was clipped by 9 bases and J by 2 bases, with 16 bases between them. The CDR3 bases are TGTGCCACCGCTACGCGACAAGTAACCTACGAGCAGTACTTC. Its protein product is CATATRQVTYEQYF.

This clonotype was counted between two and nine times. Compared with germline, one end of the junction differs, possibly owing to a read error. This chain links TRBV12-3 or TRBV12-4 with TRBJ1-1, with D perhaps TRBD1 (5 bases). CDR3 length: 14 residues. This CDR3 is CASGFWGENTEAFF. CDR3 nucleotides: TGTGCCAGCGGTTTCTGGGGCGAGAACACTGAAGCTTTCTTT.

The gene calls are TRBV20-1 and TRBJ1-5, with 7 bases aligning to TRBD1. With 2 bases clipped from V and 6 bases from J, the junction kept 10 bases outside the gene matches. Per the germline V gene, CDR1 is DFQATT and CDR2 is SNEGSKA (reference sequence). CDR3 length equals 15 residues. CDR3 coding DNA: TGCAGTGCTAGATCCCGACAGGGTCAGTTTCAGCCCCAGCATTTT. Its protein product is CSARSRQGQFQPQHF.

The rearrangement links TRBV20-1 to TRBJ1-1; D call uncertain. The CDR3 consists of 14 residues. Trimming took 0 bases from V and 1 from J, leaving 9 bases between them. The germline gives CDR1 DFQATT, CDR2 SNEGSKA (reference sequence). The CDR3 DNA follows: TGCAGTGCTAGAGATAGGCGAACGAACACTGAAGCTTTCTTT. Translated, it gives CSARDRRTNTEAFF.

This clonotype was found a few times. The chain recombines TRBV9 with TRBJ2-1; 16 bases map to TRBD2. CDR1 and CDR2 from the germline V gene are SGDLS and YYNGEE. This CDR3 spans 18 amino acids. Unmatched junction bases numbered 12, after V lost 4 bases and J lost 8 bases. As DNA, the CDR3 is TGTGCCAGCAGCACTCGACTGGGACTAGCGGGGGGGCGCGATGAGCAGTTCTTC. Translating gives CASSTRLGLAGGRDEQFF.

This chain joins TRBV15 and TRBJ1-5, with TRBD1 matching over 8 bases. The CDR3 runs 14 residues. The germline V gene has CDR1 LNHNV and CDR2 YYDKDF (reference sequence). Trimming removed 1 base from V and 5 bases from J; junction bases left unmatched: 1. The CDR3 is CATSRGDRYQPQHF. In DNA, the CDR3 is TGTGCCACCAGCAGAGGGGACAGGTATCAGCCCCAGCATTTT.

The chain recombines TRBV5-4 with TRBJ1-4; 8 bases match TRBD1. Trimming took 1 base from V and 14 from J; bases not matched to a gene: 7. CDR1 and CDR2 from the germline V gene are SGHNT and YYREEE (reference sequence). CDR3 length: 13 amino acids. The CDR3 bases are TGTGCCAGCAGCTTGCAGGACAGGGTAGACCTGTTTTTT. Translated: CASSLQDRVDLFF.

This clonotype has just a few counts. V and J are TRBV5-1 and TRBJ1-4; no definite D call. The CDR3 totals 15 residues. V was cut by 5 bases and J by 5 bases, with 16 bases left in between. Germline values: CDR1 SGHRS, CDR2 YFSETQ. The CDR3 DNA reads TGCGCCAGCAGGCTGACCGGACGAACCAATGAAAAACTGTTTTTT. Translating it yields CASRLTGRTNEKLFF.

This clonotype was seen a few times. CDR3 protein: CSANPGLRGTDTQYF. As DNA, the CDR3 is TGCAGTGCTAACCCGGGACTGCGAGGCACAGATACGCAGTATTTT. This chain links TRBV20-1 with TRBJ2-3; tentatively, D is TRBD2 (6 bases). The germline V and J ends were trimmed by 4 bases and 1 base, with 15 bases remaining between them. The CDR3 is made up of 15 amino acids. Germline values: CDR1 DFQATT, CDR2 SNEGSKA (reference sequence).

This chain uses TRBV5-6 with TRBJ2-2, with D perhaps TRBD2 (6 bases). Per the germline V gene, CDR1 is SGHDT and CDR2 is YYEEEE. Trimming took off 2 bases at V and 7 bases at J, with 12 bases between the two ends. This CDR3 region has 14 residues. In DNA form, the CDR3 reads TGTGCCAGCAGCTTAAACGGGGGAAACGGGGAGCTGTTTTTT. Protein product: CASSLNGGNGELFF.

The table lists this clonotype with a few counts. The chain combines TRBV11-3 with TRBJ2-1; tentatively, D is TRBD1 or TRBD2 (5 bases each). CDR1 is SGHNT and CDR2 is YENEEA in the germline V gene. The V gene lost 4 bases and the J gene lost 4 bases, with 17 bases spanning the gap. This CDR3 spans 16 amino acids. Here the CDR3 DNA reads TGTGCCAGCAGCTCAACTTCCGGGACCAAGTACAATGAGCAGTTCTTC. Protein: CASSSTSGTKYNEQFF.

This clonotype has a handful of counts. The chain is built from TRBV20-1 and TRBJ2-7; TRBD1 matches 7 bases. Germline CDR1 reads DFQATT; CDR2 reads SNEGSKA (reference sequence). Losses at the gene ends were 5 bases for V and 2 bases for J; bases not matched to a gene: 15. The CDR3 spans 16 residues. CDR3: CSASSLARDRAYEQYF. The CDR3, as DNA: TGCAGTGCTTCTTCCCTCGCCCGGGACAGAGCCTACGAGCAGTACTTC.

This clonotype came up a few times. The chain carries TRBV5-1 and TRBJ2-7, with 9 bases aligning to TRBD1. The CDR3 is 14 residues long. V trimming: 6 bases; J trimming: 2 bases; junction bases outside the gene matches: 6. Per germline, CDR1 SGHRS and CDR2 YFSETQ. This CDR3 is CASTVTGGTYEQYF. The CDR3, as DNA: TGCGCCAGCACCGTGACAGGGGGGACCTACGAGCAGTACTTC.

This clonotype has a count of ten or more. The chain combines TRBV5-1 with TRBJ1-6; D ambiguous. The CDR3 extends over 12 amino acids. CDR1 and CDR2 (germline): SGHRS, YFSETQ. V lost 1 base, J lost 6 bases, and 2 bases lay in between. The chain's CDR3 is CASSLFNSPLHF. CDR3 coding DNA: TGCGCCAGCAGCTTGTTTAATTCACCCCTCCACTTT.

CDR3 sequence reads: CASSPEGTGGDTQYF. CDR3 sequence (DNA): TGTGCCAGCAGCCCGGAGGGGACAGGGGGAGATACGCAGTATTTT. The chain has TRBV9 and TRBJ2-3, with 11 bases lining up with TRBD1. CDR1 is SGDLS and CDR2 is YYNGEE in the germline V gene. J gave up 5 bases and V 4 bases, and 6 bases lay outside the gene matches. This CDR3 is 15 amino acids long.

This clonotype has a count of ten or more. The V and J genes are TRBV6-1 and TRBJ1-5; no clear D gene. Trimming removed 8 bases from V and 0 bases from J, with 11 bases in between. This CDR3 is 14 amino acids long. The germline gives CDR1 MNHNS, CDR2 SASEGT. The CDR3 bases are TGTGCCAGCCGACGGCGGGATAGCAATCAGCCCCAGCATTTT. Amino acid sequence: CASRRRDSNQPQHF.